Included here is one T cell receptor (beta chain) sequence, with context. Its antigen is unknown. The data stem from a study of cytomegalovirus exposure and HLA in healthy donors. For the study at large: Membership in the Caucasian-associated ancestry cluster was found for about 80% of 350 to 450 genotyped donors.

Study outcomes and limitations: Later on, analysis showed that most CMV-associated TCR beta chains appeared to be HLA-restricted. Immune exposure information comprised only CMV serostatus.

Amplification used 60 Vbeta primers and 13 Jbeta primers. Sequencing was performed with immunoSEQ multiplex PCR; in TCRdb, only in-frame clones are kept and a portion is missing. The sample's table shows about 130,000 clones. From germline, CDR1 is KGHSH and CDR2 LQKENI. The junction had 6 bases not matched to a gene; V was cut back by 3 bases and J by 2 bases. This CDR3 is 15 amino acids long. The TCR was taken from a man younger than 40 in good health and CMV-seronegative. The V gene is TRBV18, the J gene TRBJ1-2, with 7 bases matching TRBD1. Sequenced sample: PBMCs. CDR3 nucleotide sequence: TGTGCCAGCTCACCTACAGGGGTTTCCAACTATGGCTACACCTTC. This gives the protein CASSPTGVSNYGYTF.